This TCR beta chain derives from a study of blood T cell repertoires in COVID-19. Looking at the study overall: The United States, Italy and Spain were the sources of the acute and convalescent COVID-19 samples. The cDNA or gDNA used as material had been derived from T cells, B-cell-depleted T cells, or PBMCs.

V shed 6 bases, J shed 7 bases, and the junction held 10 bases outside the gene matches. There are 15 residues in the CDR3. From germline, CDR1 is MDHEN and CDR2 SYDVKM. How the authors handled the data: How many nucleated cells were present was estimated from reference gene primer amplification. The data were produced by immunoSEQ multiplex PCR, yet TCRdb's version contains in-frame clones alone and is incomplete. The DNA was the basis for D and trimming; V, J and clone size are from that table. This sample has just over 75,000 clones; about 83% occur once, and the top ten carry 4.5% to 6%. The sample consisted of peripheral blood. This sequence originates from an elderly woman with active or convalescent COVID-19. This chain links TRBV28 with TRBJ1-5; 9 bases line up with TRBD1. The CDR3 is CASRVGGQGSQPQHF. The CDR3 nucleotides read TGTGCCAGCAGAGTCGGGGGACAGGGCAGCCAGCCCCAGCATTTT.